Sequencing of this T cell receptor beta chain was carried out in a study of blood T cell repertoires in COVID-19. The germline gives CDR1 SEHNR, CDR2 FQNEAQ (reference sequence). This CDR3 has 18 amino acids. With 0 bases removed from V and 1 base from J, the gap between germline ends came to 18 bases. The assay was immunoSEQ multiplex PCR, and TCRdb's table has in-frame clones only and misses some. The sample holds 150,000 to 200,000 clones, around nine tenths seen once. This chain uses TRBV7-9 with TRBJ1-2; unclear D gene. Sequencing was carried out using peripheral blood. This TCR came from a woman in her seventies with COVID-19, enrolled during active disease. CDR3 residues: CASSLALGSEEFNYGYTF. The CDR3 DNA sequence: TGTGCCAGCAGCTTAGCGCTGGGGTCGGAGGAGTTTAACTATGGCTACACCTTC.